The T cell receptor (beta chain) described here comes from a study of T cell responses to AZD1222 COVID-19 vaccine. As regards this clone: Its antigen remains unknown.

The CDR3 is 15 amino acids. V was pared by 0 bases and J by 1 base, with 9 bases between. Germline CDR1 is MGHRA and CDR2 is YSYEKL. Whole-study results and caveats: Spike-specific TCR breadth and depth grew following two AZD1222 doses. Donors, mostly white British, included more females; clonal diversity was possibly underestimated.

The protocol was immunoSEQ multiplex PCR, while the TCRdb copy is restricted to in-frame clones and leaves out a portion. The data hold about 100,000 clones, with around 91% observed a single time. This receptor was obtained from an adult in good health. The sample here was peripheral blood, taken on day 0 of AZD1222 vaccination. V is TRBV4-1 and J is TRBJ1-1, with D unclear. For the CDR3, the DNA is TGCGCCAGCAGCCAAGATCCGGGAGGGAACACTGAAGCTTTCTTT. Encoded protein: CASSQDPGGNTEAFF.